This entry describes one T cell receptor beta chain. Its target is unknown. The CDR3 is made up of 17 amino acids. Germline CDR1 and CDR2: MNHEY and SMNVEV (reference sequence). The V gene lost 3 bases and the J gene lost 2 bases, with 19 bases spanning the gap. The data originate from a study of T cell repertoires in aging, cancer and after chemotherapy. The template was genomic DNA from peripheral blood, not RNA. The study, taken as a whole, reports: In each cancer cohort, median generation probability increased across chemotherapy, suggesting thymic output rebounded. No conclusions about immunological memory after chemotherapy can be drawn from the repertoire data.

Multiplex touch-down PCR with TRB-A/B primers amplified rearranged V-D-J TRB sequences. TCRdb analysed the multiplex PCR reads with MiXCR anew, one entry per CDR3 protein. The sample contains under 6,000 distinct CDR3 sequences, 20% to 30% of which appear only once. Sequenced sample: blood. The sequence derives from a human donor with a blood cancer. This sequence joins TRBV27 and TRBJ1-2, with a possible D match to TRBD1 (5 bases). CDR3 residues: CASSFLGAAAANYGYTF. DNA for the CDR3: TGTGCCAGCAGTTTTCTCGGGGCCGCCGCGGCCAACTATGGCTACACCTTC.